Each of the 10 T cell receptor beta chains below was sequenced from the same sample in a study of identical twins. TCRdb reprocessed the 5' RACE reads via MiXCR and lists one record per CDR3 protein. The sample holds roughly 710,000 distinct CDR3 sequences, 5.5% to 6.5% seen once. Sequencing was done on a sample of naive T cells sorted from blood. The receptors stem from a man aged 18 to 29 in good health.

There are many counts of this clonotype. The chain recombines TRBV12-3 or TRBV12-4 with TRBJ1-2; weak D call: TRBD1 (5 bases). Trimming cost V 1 base and J 8 bases, with 17 bases left between them. The CDR3 consists of 15 residues. Written as DNA, the CDR3 is TGTGCCAGCAGTTTAGGGGGCGACCAGAGCCGCGGCTACACCTTC. Protein sequence: CASSLGGDQSRGYTF.

This clonotype turned up a few times. V gene TRBV12-3 or TRBV12-4 combines with J gene TRBJ2-5; D remains ambiguous. V was trimmed by 6 bases and J by 5 bases, leaving 13 bases between them. This CDR3 comprises 13 residues. The CDR3 here is CASRPPSMETQYF. The CDR3, as DNA: TGTGCCAGCAGACCGCCCTCCATGGAGACCCAGTACTTC.

In its sample, this clonotype was seen many times. The chain employs TRBV10-3 and TRBJ2-5; 9 bases line up with TRBD2. The germline CDR1 and CDR2 sequences are ENHRY and SYGVKD. Trimming at V came to 3 bases and at J to 2 bases, leaving 10 bases not matched to a gene. The CDR3 runs 17 residues. The CDR3 nucleotides read TGTGCCATCAGTGACCCCAGACTAGCGGAGGGACAAGAGACCCAGTACTTC. It specifies CAISDPRLAEGQETQYF.

This clonotype was seen a handful of times. The genes are TRBV10-3 and TRBJ2-7, with D maybe TRBD1 (5 bases). Germline lookup yields CDR1 ENHRY and CDR2 SYGVKD. This CDR3 is 15 amino acids long. V was pared by 2 bases and J by 1 base, with 12 bases between. The CDR3 coding sequence is TGTGCCATCAGTGAGATAAGGACACAATCCTACGAGCAGTACTTC. This codes for CAISEIRTQSYEQYF.

This clonotype was seen many times. V is TRBV10-3 and J is TRBJ1-6; perhaps TRBD1 as D (5 bases). There are 13 residues in the CDR3. Germline-derived CDR1 and CDR2 are ENHRY and SYGVKD. Trimming took off 8 bases at V and 11 bases at J, with 16 bases between the two ends. CDR3 DNA sequence: TGTGCCATCCAGGAGAGTTTGGGGGCACCCCTCCACTTT. It translates to CAIQESLGAPLHF.

This clonotype was seen a handful of times. The chain combines TRBV5-1 with TRBJ2-1; the D gene is possibly TRBD2 (6 bases). CDR3 size: 16 residues. V shed 0 bases and J shed 3 bases, with 13 bases lying between them. CDR1 is SGHRS and CDR2 is YFSETQ in the germline V gene. Here the CDR3 reads CASSLGDGTVYNEQFF. The CDR3 region has the DNA TGCGCCAGCAGCTTGGGTGATGGGACTGTCTACAATGAGCAGTTCTTC.

This clonotype was picked up a small number of times. The V call is TRBV11-2, the J call TRBJ2-1, with 8 bases identical to TRBD2. J gave up 5 bases and V 8 bases, and 17 bases lay outside the gene matches. CDR1 and CDR2 (germline): SGHAT, FQNNGV. This CDR3 has 17 residues. The CDR3 is CASRWGARSGTHNEQFF. In DNA, the CDR3 is TGTGCCAGCCGGTGGGGGGCTCGTAGCGGGACACACAATGAGCAGTTCTTC.

This clonotype occurred many times. The chain recombines TRBV27 with TRBJ2-5, with 11 bases lining up with TRBD2. The V gene's germline CDR1 is MNHEY and CDR2 SMNVEV (reference sequence). The length of the CDR3 is 14 residues. V lost 5 bases to trimming and J lost 6 bases; unmatched junction nucleotides: 5. The CDR3 is CASSPLAGGKTQYF. As DNA, the CDR3 is TGTGCCAGCAGTCCATTAGCGGGAGGGAAGACCCAGTACTTC.

This clonotype occurred once. A much larger clone differs by one base, so this may be a read error. This chain uses TRBV7-8 with TRBJ2-1, with D perhaps assigned TRBD1 or TRBD2 (6 bases each). The CDR3 loop spans 14 amino acids. Germline CDR1 SGHVS, CDR2 FQNEAQ. The CDR3, as DNA: TGTGCCAGCAGCTTAAGACCGGGGGCCAATGAGCAGATCTTC. This sequence encodes CASSLRPGANEQIF.

This clonotype was seen at least ten times. The V call is TRBV12-3 or TRBV12-4, the J call TRBJ1-5; 7 nucleotides agree with TRBD1. V was clipped by 4 bases and J by 4 bases; unmatched bases: 4. The CDR3 covers 14 residues. The CDR3 loop is CASSYRGLNQPQHF. The DNA of the CDR3 is TGTGCCAGCAGTTACAGGGGACTAAATCAGCCCCAGCATTTT.